The 19 T cell receptor beta chains listed next were all sequenced from one sample in a study of CD8 T cells in ankylosing spondylitis. Findings and caveats of the study: Characteristic of ankylosing spondylitis blood, it appeared, was a TCR beta motif comprising 7 to 9 highly homologous variants.

Using its own MiXCR run on the 5' RACE reads, TCRdb lists one record per CDR3 protein. The sample consists of 500,000 to 550,000 distinct CDR3 sequences, approximately 12% of them appearing once. What these receptors recognize is not known. The sequencing input was blood, either unsorted or a sorted T cell fraction (not recorded which). Receptor source: a male donor with ankylosing spondylitis.

This rearrangement joins TRBV12-3 or TRBV12-4 to TRBJ2-2; a possible D gene is TRBD2 (6 bases). The length of the CDR3 is 12 residues. V lost 7 bases and J 7 bases, leaving 10 bases between the germline ends. The CDR3 is CASIAGSGELFF. Here the CDR3 DNA reads TGTGCCAGCATCGCGGGGAGCGGGGAGCTGTTTTTT.

The rearrangement uses TRBV7-9 and TRBJ1-1; D may be TRBD1 (6 bases). The V and J ends lost 7 bases and 6 bases respectively, with 27 bases between them. CDR1 SEHNR and CDR2 FQNEAQ come from the germline V gene (reference sequence). The CDR3 totals 17 residues. In nucleotides, the CDR3 is TGTGCCAGCAACAAGAACGAGGGGGACCCCCCTTGGGCTGAAGCTTTCTTT. Amino acid sequence: CASNKNEGDPPWAEAFF. The variable domain in full, with the rest retrieved from reference TRBV7-9 and TRBJ1-1, is DTGVSQNPRHKITKRGQNVTFRCDPISEHNRLYWYRQTLGQGPEFLTYFQNEAQLEKSRLLSDRFSAERPKGSFSTLEIQRTEQGDSAMYLCASNKNEGDPPWAEAFFGQGTRLTVV.

The gene calls are TRBV3-1 and TRBJ1-1, with TRBD1 as a possible D gene (6 bases). Trimming left V 2 bases short and J 5 bases short, with 12 bases between. Germline V lookup: CDR1 LGHDT, CDR2 YNNKEL (reference sequence). The CDR3 sequence is 14 residues long. The CDR3: CASSQLGGGTEAFF. Here the CDR3 DNA reads TGTGCCAGCAGCCAACTCGGAGGGGGAACTGAAGCTTTCTTT. Full variable domain (outside the CDR3, taken from reference TRBV3-1 and TRBJ1-1): DTAVSQTPKYLVTQMGNDKSIKCEQNLGHDTMYWYKQDSKKFLKIMFSYNNKELIINETVPNRFSPKSPDKAHLNLHINSLELGDSAVYFCASSQLGGGTEAFFGQGTRLTVV.

At least ten counts were recorded for this clonotype. The J gene is TRBJ2-1, the V gene TRBV4-2, with D maybe TRBD2 (6 bases). V was clipped by 5 bases and J by 1 base, with 12 bases between them. Germline values: CDR1 LGHNA, CDR2 YNFKEQ. The CDR3 length is 15 residues. CDR3 region: CASSAGLQSYNEQFF. The CDR3 DNA is TGTGCCAGCAGCGCGGGACTCCAATCCTACAATGAGCAGTTCTTC.

In this sample, this clonotype turned up many times. The rearrangement links TRBV15 to TRBJ2-1; D is ambiguous. The CDR3 contains 13 residues. Germline V lookup: CDR1 LNHNV, CDR2 YYDKDF (reference sequence). V gave up 3 bases and J gave up 7 bases, with 10 bases separating them. DNA of the CDR3: TGTGCCACCAGCAGGGGCAGTGGGAATGAGCAGTTCTTC. It translates to CATSRGSGNEQFF.

This rearrangement joins TRBV7-2 to TRBJ2-7; 8 bases map to TRBD2. The ends lost 3 bases at V and 2 bases at J; junction bases unmatched: 6. Germline V gene data show CDR1 as SGHTA and CDR2 as FQGNSA. This CDR3 is 15 amino acids long. CDR3 residues: CASSLASGSTYEQYV. The DNA of the CDR3 is TGTGCCAGCAGCTTGGCTAGCGGGTCAACCTACGAGCAGTACGTC.

This clonotype appeared a few times. The V and J genes are TRBV4-2 and TRBJ2-7; 9 bases agree with TRBD2. J lost 0 bases, V lost 0 bases, and 9 bases had no gene match. Per germline, CDR1 LGHNA and CDR2 YNFKEQ. This CDR3 has 18 residues. CDR3 DNA: TGTGCCAGCAGCCAAGATCGGGGGACTAGCCCTAGCTCCTACGAGCAGTACTTC. Its protein product is CASSQDRGTSPSSYEQYF.

The chain has TRBV20-1 and TRBJ1-1; no definite D call. The CDR3 sequence is 13 residues long. Germline V gene data show CDR1 as DFQATT and CDR2 as SNEGSKA (reference sequence). Trimming took 3 bases from V and 1 from J, leaving 9 bases between them. The CDR3 loop is CSASSGSNTEAFF. The CDR3 coding sequence is TGCAGTGCTAGTTCTGGGTCGAACACTGAAGCTTTCTTT.

V and J are TRBV20-1 and TRBJ2-7, with TRBD2 matching 13 bases. CDR1 is DFQATT and CDR2 is SNEGSKA in the germline V gene (reference sequence). V shed 6 bases and J 4 bases; nucleotides not matched to a gene: 6. The CDR3 has 14 residues. The CDR3 DNA reads as TGCAGTGCCTCCGGGACTAGCGGGGCTTACGAGCAGTACGTC. Translation: CSASGTSGAYEQYV.

The J gene is TRBJ2-7, the V gene TRBV20-1; 7 nucleotides agree with TRBD2. The V gene end was trimmed by 6 bases and the J gene end by 0 bases; junction bases not matched to a gene: 14. Germline lookup yields CDR1 DFQATT and CDR2 SNEGSKA (reference sequence). The CDR3 is 16 residues long. In nucleotides, the CDR3 is TGCAGTGCCGTAACCAGTCGCGGGAGAGACTCCTACGAGCAGTACTTC. Translated, it gives CSAVTSRGRDSYEQYF.

This clonotype was seen only a few times. V usage is TRBV15 and J usage is TRBJ2-5; 7 nucleotides line up with TRBD1. The CDR3 spans 15 residues. V lost 3 bases, J lost 2 bases, and 6 bases stayed unmatched. Germline CDR1 LNHNV, CDR2 YYDKDF (reference sequence). The CDR3 DNA reads TGTGCCACCAGCAGTAGACAGGGTGGGCAAGAGACCCAGTACTTC. Its protein is CATSSRQGGQETQYF.

The chain recombines TRBV10-3 with TRBJ1-1; D ambiguous. CDR3 length: 15 amino acids. Trimming removed 0 bases at V and 4 bases at J, with 12 bases between. Germline CDR1 and CDR2: ENHRY and SYGVKD. The CDR3 here is CAISESGRLFTEAFF. The CDR3 bases are TGTGCCATCAGTGAGTCTGGCAGGCTGTTCACTGAAGCTTTCTTT.

The genes are TRBV27 and TRBJ2-7; D is ambiguous. The germline V gene encodes CDR1 MNHEY and CDR2 SMNVEV (reference sequence). This CDR3 is 13 amino acids long. Trimming pared 8 bases from V and 3 bases from J, leaving 14 bases between. CDR3 loop: CASRTGSFYEQYF. CDR3 bases: TGTGCCAGCCGCACGGGCAGTTTCTACGAGCAGTACTTC.

The J gene is TRBJ2-7, the V gene TRBV20-1; tentative D call: TRBD1 (5 bases). The CDR3 has 15 residues. CDR1 and CDR2 from the germline V gene are DFQATT and SNEGSKA (reference sequence). The germline V and J ends were trimmed by 3 bases and 0 bases, with 15 bases remaining between them. CDR3 bases: TGCAGTGCTAGTGTCAGGGCGCTACCCTCCTACGAGCAGTACTTC. It encodes CSASVRALPSYEQYF.

The chain recombines TRBV20-1 with TRBJ1-4, with 7 bases identical to TRBD1. Germline-derived CDR1 and CDR2 are DFQATT and SNEGSKA (reference sequence). The V and J ends lost 6 bases and 5 bases, in that order; junction bases with no gene match: 6. The length of the CDR3 is 13 residues. The CDR3 reads CSAEGTDNEKLFF. In DNA, the CDR3 is TGCAGTGCCGAAGGGACAGACAATGAAAAACTGTTTTTT.

In this sample, this clonotype turned up a few times. This chain joins TRBV7-9 and TRBJ2-7, with TRBD1 matching over 7 bases. V dropped 6 bases and J dropped 3; count of bases not matched to a gene: 5. Germline V gene data show CDR1 as SEHNR and CDR2 as FQNEAQ (reference sequence). The CDR3 is made up of 13 amino acids. CDR3 coding DNA: TGTGCCAGCAGTCGGGACAGCCGCTACGAGCAGTACTTC. Translation gives CASSRDSRYEQYF.

This clonotype showed up just a few times. The rearrangement uses TRBV7-2 and TRBJ1-5; no clear D. This CDR3 contains 15 residues. Trimming cost V 7 bases and J 6 bases, with 19 bases left between them. Germline V CDR1 and CDR2: SGHTA, FQGNSA. In DNA, the CDR3 is TGTGCCAGCACCTTTGGAATGGGGATGGGTCAGCCCCAGCATTTT. As protein: CASTFGMGMGQPQHF.

This clonotype was recorded at least ten times. V usage is TRBV7-9 and J usage is TRBJ1-4; no definite D call. Germline V gene data show CDR1 as SEHNR and CDR2 as FQNEAQ (reference sequence). This CDR3 has 13 residues. Between the trimmed V and J ends, which lost 6 bases and 14 bases, there was a span of 19 bases. The CDR3 DNA reads TGTGCCAGCAGTTCTGGTGGGCGGATGGGCCTGTTTTTT. Translating gives CASSSGGRMGLFF.

This clonotype was counted between two and nine times. The chain is built from TRBV28 and TRBJ2-4, with D hard to call. The V end lost 8 bases, the J end lost 0 bases, and 20 bases lay between the germline ends. CDR1 and CDR2 (germline): MDHEN, SYDVKM. The CDR3 is made up of 17 amino acids. The DNA of the CDR3 is TGTGCCAGCGGACGGCGCGATGATCGATTAGCCAAAAACATTCAGTACTTC. It specifies CASGRRDDRLAKNIQYF.